These 5 T cell receptor beta chains originate from one sample sequenced in a study of blood T cells in healthy people across ages. Sample-barcoded 5' priming and a J-beta primer mix drove a second PCR of roughly 6 to 12 cycles. TCRdb passed the 5' RACE reads through MiXCR, listing each CDR3 protein once. Of some 710,000 distinct CDR3 sequences in the sample, approximately 21% were seen once. Sequencing was carried out using blood. The receptors originated from a man aged 70 or older in good health.

The V gene is TRBV3-1, the J gene TRBJ2-1, with a weak D call TRBD2 (6 bases). The CDR3 loop spans 15 amino acids. V lost 5 bases and J lost 0, with 11 bases in between. The germline gives CDR1 LGHDT, CDR2 YNNKEL (reference sequence). CDR3 protein: CASSYGGISYNEQFF. CDR3 in DNA: TGTGCCAGCAGCTACGGGGGTATCTCCTACAATGAGCAGTTCTTC.

In its sample, this clonotype was seen a few times. The chain uses TRBV6-1 and TRBJ2-1, with TRBD1 as a possible D gene (5 bases). The CDR3 is 15 amino acids. V lost 1 base, J lost 2 bases, and 9 bases lay in between. The germline V gene encodes CDR1 MNHNS and CDR2 SASEGT. DNA of the CDR3: TGTGCCAGCAGTGAAGGCAGGGTCGCCTACAATGAGCAGTTCTTC. Translating gives CASSEGRVAYNEQFF.

The CDR3 spells CASSYGGAWNTEAFF. The CDR3 nucleotides are TGTGCCAGCAGTTACGGGGGGGCTTGGAACACTGAAGCTTTCTTT. This chain uses TRBV6-5 with TRBJ1-1, with D possibly TRBD1 on 6 matching bases. The CDR3 sequence is 15 residues long. V was trimmed by 2 bases and J by 1 base, leaving 11 bases between them. From germline, CDR1 is MNHEY and CDR2 SVGAGI.

The chain uses TRBV5-1 and TRBJ2-7; D not certain. V shed 9 bases and J shed 1 base, with 20 bases lying between them. In germline, CDR1 is SGHRS, CDR2 YFSETQ. The CDR3 spans 15 residues. The CDR3, as DNA: TGCGCCATAGGCTGCTTGGCCCCACTTTCCTACGAGCAGTACGTC. It encodes CAIGCLAPLSYEQYV.

J is TRBJ2-7 and V is TRBV5-1; 12 nucleotides match TRBD2. Germline V gene sequence: CDR1 SGHRS, CDR2 YFSETQ. With 3 bases clipped from V and 5 bases from J, the junction kept 3 bases outside the gene matches. The CDR3 sequence is 14 residues long. This chain's CDR3 is CASSWTSGKDEQYF. CDR3 bases: TGCGCCAGCAGCTGGACTAGCGGGAAGGACGAGCAGTACTTC.